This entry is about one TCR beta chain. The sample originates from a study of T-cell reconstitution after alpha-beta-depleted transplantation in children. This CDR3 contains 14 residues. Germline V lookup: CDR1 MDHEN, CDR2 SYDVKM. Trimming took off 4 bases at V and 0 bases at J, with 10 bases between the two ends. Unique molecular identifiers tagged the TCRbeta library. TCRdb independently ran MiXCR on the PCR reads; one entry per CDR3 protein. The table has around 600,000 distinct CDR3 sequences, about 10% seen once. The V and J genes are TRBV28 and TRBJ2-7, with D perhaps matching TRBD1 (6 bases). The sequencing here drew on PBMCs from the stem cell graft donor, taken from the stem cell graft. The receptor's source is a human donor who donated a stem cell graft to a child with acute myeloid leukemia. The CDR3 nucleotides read TGTGCCAGCAGTTACAGGGTTCGCTCCTACGAGCAGTACTTC. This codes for CASSYRVRSYEQYF.